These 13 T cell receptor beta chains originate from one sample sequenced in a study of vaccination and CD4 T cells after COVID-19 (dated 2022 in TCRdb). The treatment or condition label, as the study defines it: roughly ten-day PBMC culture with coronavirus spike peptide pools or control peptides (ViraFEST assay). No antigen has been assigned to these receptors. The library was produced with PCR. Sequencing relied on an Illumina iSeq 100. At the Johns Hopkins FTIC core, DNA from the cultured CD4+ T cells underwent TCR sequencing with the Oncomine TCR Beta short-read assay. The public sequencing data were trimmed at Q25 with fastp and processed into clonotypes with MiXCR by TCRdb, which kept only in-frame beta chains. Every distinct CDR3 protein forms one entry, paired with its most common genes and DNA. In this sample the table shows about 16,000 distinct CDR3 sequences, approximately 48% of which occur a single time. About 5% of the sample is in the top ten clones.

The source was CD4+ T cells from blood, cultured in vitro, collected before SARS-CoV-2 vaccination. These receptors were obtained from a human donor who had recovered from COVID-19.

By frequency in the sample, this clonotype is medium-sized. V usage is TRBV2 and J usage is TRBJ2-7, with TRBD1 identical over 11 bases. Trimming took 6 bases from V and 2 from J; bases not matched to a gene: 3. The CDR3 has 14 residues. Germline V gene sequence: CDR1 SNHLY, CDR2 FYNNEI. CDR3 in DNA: TGTGCCAGCAGGAGGACAGGGGGCACCTACGAGCAGTACTTC. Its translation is CASRRTGGTYEQYF.

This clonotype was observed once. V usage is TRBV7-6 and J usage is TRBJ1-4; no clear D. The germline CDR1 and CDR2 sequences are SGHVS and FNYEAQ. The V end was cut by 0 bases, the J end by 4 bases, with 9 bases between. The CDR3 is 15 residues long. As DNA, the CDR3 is TGTGCCAGCAGCTTAGCGCAAGGGCTTAATGAAAAACTGTTTTTT. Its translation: CASSLAQGLNEKLFF. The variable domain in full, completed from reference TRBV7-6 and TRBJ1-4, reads GAGVSQSPRYKVTKRGQDVALRCDPISGHVSLYWYRQALGQGPEFLTYFNYEAQQDKSGLPNDRFSAERPEGSISTLTIQRTEQRDSAMYRCASSLAQGLNEKLFFGSGTQLSVL.

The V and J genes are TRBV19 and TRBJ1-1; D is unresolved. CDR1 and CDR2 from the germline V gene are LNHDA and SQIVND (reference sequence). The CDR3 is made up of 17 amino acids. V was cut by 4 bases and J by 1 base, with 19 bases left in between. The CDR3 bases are TGTGCCAGTAGTACAGAACCACTCGCCTTAAAGAACACTGAAGCTTTCTTT. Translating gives CASSTEPLALKNTEAFF. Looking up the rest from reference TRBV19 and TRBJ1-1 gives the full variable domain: DGGITQSPKYLFRKEGQNVTLSCEQNLNHDAMYWYRQDPGQGLRLIYYSQIVNDFQKGDIAEGYSVSREKKESFPLTVTSAQKNPTAFYLCASSTEPLALKNTEAFFGQGTRLTVV.

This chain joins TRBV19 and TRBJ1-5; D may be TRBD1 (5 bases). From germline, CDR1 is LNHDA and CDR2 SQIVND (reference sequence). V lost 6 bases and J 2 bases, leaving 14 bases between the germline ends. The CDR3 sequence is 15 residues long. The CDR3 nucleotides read TGTGCCAGTAGCCCTGGGGCCCATGGCAATCAGCCCCAGCATTTT. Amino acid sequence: CASSPGAHGNQPQHF.

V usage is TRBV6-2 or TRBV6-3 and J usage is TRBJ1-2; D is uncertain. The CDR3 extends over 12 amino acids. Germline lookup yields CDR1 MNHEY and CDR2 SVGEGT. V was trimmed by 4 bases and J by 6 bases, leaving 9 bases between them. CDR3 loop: CASSSHADGYTF. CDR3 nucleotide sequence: TGTGCCAGCAGTTCCCACGCGGATGGCTACACCTTC.

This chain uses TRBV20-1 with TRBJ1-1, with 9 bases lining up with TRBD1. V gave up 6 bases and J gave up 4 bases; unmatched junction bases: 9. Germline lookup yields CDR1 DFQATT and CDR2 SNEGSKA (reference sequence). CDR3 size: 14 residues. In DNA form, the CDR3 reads TGCAGTGCCCCCAAGACAGGGGGAGGCACTGAAGCTTTCTTT. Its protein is CSAPKTGGGTEAFF.

CDR3 loop: CASSLFTGKVQETQYF. The CDR3 DNA reads as TGTGCCAGCAGTTTATTCACAGGGAAGGTCCAAGAGACCCAGTACTTC. The chain combines TRBV28 with TRBJ2-5, with a weak D call TRBD1 (6 bases). Per germline, CDR1 MDHEN and CDR2 SYDVKM. CDR3 length: 16 residues. Trimming left V 1 base short and J 1 base short, with 13 bases between.

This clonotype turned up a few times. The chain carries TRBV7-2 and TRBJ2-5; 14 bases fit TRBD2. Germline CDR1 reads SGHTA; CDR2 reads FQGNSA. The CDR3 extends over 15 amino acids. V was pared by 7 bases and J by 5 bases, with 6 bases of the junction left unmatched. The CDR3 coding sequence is TGTGCCAGCACCCTGACTAGCGGGAGGGCGGAGACCCAGTACTTC. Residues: CASTLTSGRAETQYF.

The CDR3 protein is CASSRDRGDSDTQYF. The DNA for the CDR3 is TGCGCCAGCAGCAGGGACAGGGGCGACTCAGATACGCAGTATTTT. The V and J genes are TRBV5-1 and TRBJ2-3; TRBD1 agrees at 10 bases. The germline CDR1 and CDR2 sequences are SGHRS and YFSETQ. This CDR3 spans 15 amino acids. J was trimmed by 4 bases and V by 4 bases; bases with no gene match: 6.

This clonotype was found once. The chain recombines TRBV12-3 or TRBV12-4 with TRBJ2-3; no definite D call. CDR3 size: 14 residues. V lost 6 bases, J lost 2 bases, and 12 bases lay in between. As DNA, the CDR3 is TGTGCCAGCAGGGTAGGTGGCCTCACAGATACGCAGTATTTT. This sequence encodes CASRVGGLTDTQYF.

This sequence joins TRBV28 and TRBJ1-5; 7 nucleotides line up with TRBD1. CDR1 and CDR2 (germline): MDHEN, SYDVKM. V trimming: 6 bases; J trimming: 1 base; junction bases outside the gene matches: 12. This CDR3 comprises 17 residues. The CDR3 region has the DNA TGTGCCAGCAGAAGCCGGGACAGTCTTGGAAGCAATCAGCCCCAGCATTTT. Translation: CASRSRDSLGSNQPQHF.

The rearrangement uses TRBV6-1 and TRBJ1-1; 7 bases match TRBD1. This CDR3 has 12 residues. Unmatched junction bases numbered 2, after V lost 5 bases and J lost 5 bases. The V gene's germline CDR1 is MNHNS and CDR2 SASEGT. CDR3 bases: TGTGCCAGCAGTCTCAGGGGGACTGAAGCTTTCTTT. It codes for CASSLRGTEAFF.

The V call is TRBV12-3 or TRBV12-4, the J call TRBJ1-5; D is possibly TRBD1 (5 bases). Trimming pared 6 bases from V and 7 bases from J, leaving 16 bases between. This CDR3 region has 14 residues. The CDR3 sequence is CASRGWGDHQPQHF. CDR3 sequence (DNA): TGTGCCAGCAGGGGGTGGGGCGACCACCAGCCCCAGCATTTT.